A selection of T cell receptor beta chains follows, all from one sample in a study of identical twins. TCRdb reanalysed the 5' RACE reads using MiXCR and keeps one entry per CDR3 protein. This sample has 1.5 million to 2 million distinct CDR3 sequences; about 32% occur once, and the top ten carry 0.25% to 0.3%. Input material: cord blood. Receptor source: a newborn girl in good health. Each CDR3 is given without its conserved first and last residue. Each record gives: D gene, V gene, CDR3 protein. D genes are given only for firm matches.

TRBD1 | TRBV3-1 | ASSLRAGTGNREQY
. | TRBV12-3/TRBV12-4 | ASSHPGTQFSYGYT
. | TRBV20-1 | SAGPPGINTEAF
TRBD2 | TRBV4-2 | ASSQEGPGASGTFYNEQF
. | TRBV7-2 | ASSIKEDTGELF
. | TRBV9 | ASYVHWELF
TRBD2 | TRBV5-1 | ASTGTSGSTRTQY
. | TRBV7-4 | ASSLVGHRDTEAF
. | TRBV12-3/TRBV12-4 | ASSLRSSTEAF
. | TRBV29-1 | SAYLTGKYNEQF
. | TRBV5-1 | ASSFTIQETQY
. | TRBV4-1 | ASSQVSEGQHTQY
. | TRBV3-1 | ASSQVGTKEQF
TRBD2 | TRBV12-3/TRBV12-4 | ASGIAGGNIQY
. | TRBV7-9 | ASSFLYTGELF
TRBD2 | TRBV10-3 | ATRLAGVTGELF
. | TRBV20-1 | SATGPSKIEQY
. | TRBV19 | ASSMRGASFTYEQY
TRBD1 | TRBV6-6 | ASSYQQGATNEKLF
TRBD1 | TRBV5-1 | ASANIGKQGSDTQY
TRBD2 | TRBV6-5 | ASSYRTSGSGYEQY
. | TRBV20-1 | SAPFRGALVPYEQY
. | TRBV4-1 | ASSQGRTYYGYT
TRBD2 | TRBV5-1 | ASSQLAGFSNEQF
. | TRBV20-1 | SAIIFSGGSTDTQY
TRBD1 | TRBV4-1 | ASSPGQGMGYGYT
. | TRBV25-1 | ASSEPLGLRGAKNEQF
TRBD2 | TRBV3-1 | ASRLGTSGGGYNEQF